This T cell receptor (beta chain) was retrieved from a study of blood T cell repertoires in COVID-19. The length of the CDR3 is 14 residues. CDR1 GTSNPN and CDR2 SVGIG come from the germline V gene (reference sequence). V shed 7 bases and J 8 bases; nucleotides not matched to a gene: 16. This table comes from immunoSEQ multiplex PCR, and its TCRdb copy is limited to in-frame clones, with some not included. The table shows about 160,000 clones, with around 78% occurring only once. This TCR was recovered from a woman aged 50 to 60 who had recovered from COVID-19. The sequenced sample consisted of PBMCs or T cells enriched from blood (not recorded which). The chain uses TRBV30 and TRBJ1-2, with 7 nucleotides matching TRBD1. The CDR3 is CAFGRGQRTGGYTF. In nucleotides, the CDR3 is TGTGCCTTCGGTAGGGGGCAACGAACGGGGGGCTACACCTTC.